Shown below are 22 T cell receptor beta chains from a single sample sequenced in a study of T cells after yellow fever vaccination (dated by TCRdb to the late 2010s). Taken with the paper, the label for treatment or condition translates to: live attenuated yellow fever vaccine strain. The library was produced with 5' RACE. The reads were generated on an Illumina HiSeq 2500. The public reads were reprocessed in TCRdb via fastp at Q25 and MiXCR, keeping in-frame beta chains. Each entry is one CDR3 protein sequence, shown with its most common DNA and genes. The sample table records over 45,000 distinct CDR3 sequences; approximately 7.7% of these occur just once. The ten largest make up around 38% of the sample. Sequenced here: CD8+ T cells sorted from PBMCs, sampled on the day of the first yellow fever vaccination. These TCRs come from a man younger than 35 who received the YFV17D yellow fever vaccine.

The V and J genes are TRBV4-1 and TRBJ2-3; 15 positions match TRBD2. Per the germline V gene, CDR1 is MGHRA and CDR2 is YSYEKL. Unmatched junction bases numbered 8, after V lost 1 base and J lost 6 bases. The CDR3 spans 18 residues. CDR3 sequence: CASSQAGLAGGPGDTQYF. DNA of the CDR3: TGCGCCAGCAGCCAAGCTGGACTAGCGGGGGGGCCGGGGGATACGCAGTATTTT.

Many counts were recorded for this clonotype. V and J are TRBV4-3 and TRBJ2-3, with TRBD2 identical over 8 bases. The CDR3 runs 18 residues. J gave up 5 bases and V 0 bases, and 13 bases lay outside the gene matches. Germline lookup yields CDR1 LGHNA and CDR2 YSLEER. CDR3 nucleotide sequence: TGCGCCAGCAGCCAAGAGGCCCGGCAGCGGGGGTATGAAGATACGCAGTATTTT. It specifies CASSQEARQRGYEDTQYF.

This clonotype was counted many times. V and J are TRBV29-1 and TRBJ1-1; D is ambiguous. CDR3 length equals 17 residues. CDR1 and CDR2 from the germline V gene are SQVTM and ANQGSEA. Trimming removed 1 base at V and 4 bases at J, with 22 bases between. The chain's CDR3 is CSVEAPGSVPRGTEAFF. The CDR3 DNA is TGCAGCGTTGAAGCCCCGGGGTCCGTCCCCCGGGGCACTGAAGCTTTCTTT.

The sample holds a few counts of this clonotype. The genes are TRBV6-5 and TRBJ2-6; D is undetermined. The CDR3 is made up of 12 amino acids. V lost 6 bases, J lost 0 bases, and 0 bases lay in between. In germline, CDR1 is MNHEY, CDR2 SVGAGI. The CDR3 loop reads CASSSGANVLTF. Written as DNA, the CDR3 is TGTGCCAGCAGCTCTGGGGCCAACGTCCTGACTTTC.

This chain uses TRBV12-3 or TRBV12-4 with TRBJ2-1, with 8 bases aligning to TRBD1. V trimming: 6 bases; J trimming: 4 bases; junction bases outside the gene matches: 5. The CDR3 runs 14 residues. This chain's CDR3 is CASSHRGDYNEQFF. Written as DNA, the CDR3 is TGTGCCAGCAGCCACAGGGGGGATTACAATGAGCAGTTCTTC.

This clonotype occurred many times. V usage is TRBV7-9 and J usage is TRBJ2-7; tentative D call: TRBD2 (5 bases). The CDR3 runs to 14 residues. Germline lookup yields CDR1 SEHNR and CDR2 FQNEAQ (reference sequence). V lost 1 base, J lost 2 bases, and 9 bases lay in between. CDR3 sequence: CASSLETRPYEQYV. CDR3 nucleotides: TGTGCCAGCAGCTTAGAAACTAGGCCCTACGAGCAGTACGTC.

This clonotype was seen repeatedly, ten times or more. This chain joins TRBV28 and TRBJ2-7; 11 bases are a match to TRBD1. Looked up from germline, CDR1 is MDHEN and CDR2 is SYDVKM. The CDR3 extends over 15 amino acids. The J segment lost 3 bases and the V segment lost 8 bases, leaving 9 bases of the junction unmatched. CDR3 DNA: TGTGCCAGCGCCCCAGGACAGGGGGCGGTCTACGAGCAGTACGTC. Residues: CASAPGQGAVYEQYV.

The chain is built from TRBV4-3 and TRBJ2-1; maybe TRBD2 (5 bases). CDR1 and CDR2 (germline): LGHNA, YSLEER. V was cut by 0 bases and J by 0 bases, with 9 bases left in between. CDR3 length equals 16 residues. CDR3 DNA sequence: TGCGCCAGCAGCCAAGACCGGGGTAACTCCTACAATGAGCAGTTCTTC. Translated, it gives CASSQDRGNSYNEQFF.

In this sample, this clonotype turned up once. A read error may account for a junction end that differs from germline. J is TRBJ2-1 and V is TRBV5-5; the D gene could be TRBD1 or TRBD2 (5 bases each). The CDR3 spans 14 residues. Germline loops: CDR1 SGHKS, CDR2 YYEKEE (reference sequence). The CDR3: CAMSPEGRHNEQFF. CDR3 sequence (DNA): TGTGCCATGAGCCCCGAGGGACGGCACAATGAGCAGTTCTTT.

There are a few counts of this clonotype. This chain joins TRBV7-2 and TRBJ2-1; D is unclear. Germline V gene data show CDR1 as SGHTA and CDR2 as FQGNSA. This CDR3 is built from 13 residues. V was trimmed by 5 bases and J by 6 bases, leaving 11 bases between them. In nucleotides, the CDR3 is TGTGCCAGCAGCATACCCCCGAGCAATGAGCAGTTCTTC. Translating gives CASSIPPSNEQFF.

This clonotype was seen many times. The chain employs TRBV20-1 and TRBJ2-3; TRBD1 aligns across 9 bases. The CDR3 is made up of 17 amino acids. J lost 2 bases, V lost 2 bases, and 11 bases had no gene match. Per the germline V gene, CDR1 is DFQATT and CDR2 is SNEGSKA (reference sequence). In DNA form, the CDR3 reads TGCAGTGCTAGACAGGACAGGGGCTTCATTACCACAGATACGCAGTATTTT. This translates into CSARQDRGFITTDTQYF.

Only a few counts were recorded for this clonotype. This chain's CDR3 is CASSPLGADTQYF. CDR3 nucleotide sequence: TGTGCCAGCAGTCCCCTAGGGGCGGATACGCAGTATTTT. The V and J genes are TRBV12-3 or TRBV12-4 and TRBJ2-3, with D possibly TRBD1 on 5 matching bases. Trimming removed 5 bases from V and 6 bases from J, with 12 bases in between. This CDR3 has 13 amino acids.

Ten or more counts support this clonotype. This rearrangement joins TRBV7-9 to TRBJ1-2; 7 positions agree with TRBD1. This CDR3 contains 13 residues. V was clipped by 4 bases and J by 4 bases; unmatched bases: 3. Germline V gene sequence: CDR1 SEHNR, CDR2 FQNEAQ (reference sequence). The CDR3 is CASSSGTAYGYTF. The CDR3 bases are TGTGCCAGCAGCTCCGGGACAGCCTATGGCTACACCTTC. Supplemented by reference TRBV7-9 and TRBJ1-2, the full variable domain reads DTGVSQNPRHKITKRGQNVTFRCDPISEHNRLYWYRQTLGQGPEFLTYFQNEAQLEKSRLLSDRFSAERPKGSFSTLEIQRTEQGDSAMYLCASSSGTAYGYTFGSGTRLTVV.

The CDR3 DNA reads TGTGCCAGCAGCCAAAGACCCTGGGACACCGGGGAGCTGTTTTTT. It specifies CASSQRPWDTGELFF. The genes are TRBV7-3 and TRBJ2-2; D unresolved. Germline CDR1 reads SGHTA; CDR2 reads FQGTGA. This CDR3 region has 15 residues. Deletions cut 5 bases from V and 3 bases from J, with 13 bases between.

The sample holds many counts of this clonotype. The rearrangement uses TRBV27 and TRBJ2-2; unclear D gene. Trimming left V 5 bases short and J 5 bases short, with 9 bases between. Germline V CDR1 and CDR2: MNHEY, SMNVEV (reference sequence). The CDR3 contains 13 residues. The DNA for the CDR3 is TGTGCCAGCAGTCTAGGACGGACCGGGGAGCTGTTTTTT. Its translation: CASSLGRTGELFF.

V usage is TRBV5-1 and J usage is TRBJ1-4; D is unclear. The CDR3 consists of 14 residues. Germline V gene lookup returns CDR1 SGHRS and CDR2 YFSETQ. Trimming pared 2 bases from V and 6 bases from J, leaving 11 bases between. In DNA, the CDR3 is TGCGCCAGCAGCTTCTGGAATCAGGATGAAAAACTGTTTTTT. Translation gives CASSFWNQDEKLFF.

This clonotype has just a few counts. The rearrangement joins TRBV27 to TRBJ2-1; 7 bases match TRBD1. Trimming removed 7 bases from V and 2 bases from J; junction bases left unmatched: 8. The CDR3 contains 15 residues. Per germline, CDR1 MNHEY and CDR2 SMNVEV (reference sequence). CDR3 sequence: CASTGQGVPYNEQFF. The CDR3 region has the DNA TGTGCCAGCACCGGCCAGGGGGTCCCCTACAATGAGCAGTTCTTC.

This clonotype has ten or more counts. V gene TRBV6-5 combines with J gene TRBJ1-4, with D possibly being TRBD1 (6 bases). V was shortened by 8 bases and J by 6 bases, with 16 bases between the two germline ends. The CDR3 consists of 14 residues. The germline CDR1 and CDR2 sequences are MNHEY and SVGAGI. CDR3 residues: CASGNREGDEKLFF. CDR3 in DNA: TGTGCCAGCGGTAACAGGGAAGGCGATGAAAAACTGTTTTTT.

This clonotype was detected only a few times. This chain joins TRBV7-2 and TRBJ1-1; D remains unclear. The CDR3 runs to 13 residues. V was cut by 5 bases and J by 1 base, with 8 bases left in between. The germline CDR1 and CDR2 sequences are SGHTA and FQGNSA. The DNA of the CDR3 is TGTGCCAGCAGCGCCGGGAGGAACACTGAAGCTTTCTTT. Its protein product is CASSAGRNTEAFF.

There are many counts of this clonotype. The chain couples TRBV6-5 to TRBJ2-1, with D hard to call. The CDR3 is made up of 15 amino acids. CDR1 is MNHEY, CDR2 SVGAGI, per germline. Trimming removed 0 bases from V and 1 base from J, with 7 bases in between. The CDR3 is CASSYSPRSYNEQFF. The CDR3 DNA reads TGTGCCAGCAGTTACTCCCCCCGATCCTACAATGAGCAGTTCTTC.

This clonotype was detected a few times. The chain is built from TRBV10-3 and TRBJ2-6, with 11 bases that match TRBD1. The germline V gene has CDR1 ENHRY and CDR2 SYGVKD. With V trimmed by 6 bases and J by 1 base, 2 bases remained unmatched. The CDR3 contains 16 residues. The CDR3 coding sequence is TGTGCCATCAGCGGGACAGGGGGATCTGGGGCCAACGTCCTGACTTTC. This encodes CAISGTGGSGANVLTF.

This clonotype was observed many times. The chain has TRBV4-2 and TRBJ2-3; 7 bases are a match to TRBD2. The germline V gene has CDR1 LGHNA and CDR2 YNFKEQ. Unmatched junction bases numbered 13, after V lost 0 bases and J lost 7 bases. The CDR3 contains 17 residues. The CDR3 coding sequence is TGTGCCAGCAGCCAAGATGGGCCTAGCGGATTCACTAATACGCAGTATTTT. Encoded protein: CASSQDGPSGFTNTQYF.